One and the same sample provided the 24 T cell receptor beta chains below, sequenced in a study of T cells after yellow fever vaccination. TCRdb ran MiXCR on the 5' RACE reads and lists one entry per CDR3 protein. The sample lists approximately 510,000 distinct CDR3 sequences, 20% to 25% occurring once. Specimen: PBMCs, collected approximately 22 days after the first yellow fever vaccination. These receptors all come from a young man who received the YFV17D yellow fever vaccine.

The gene calls are TRBV9 and TRBJ2-1; TRBD1 might be the D (5 bases). The CDR3 is 15 amino acids. CDR1 SGDLS and CDR2 YYNGEE come from the germline V gene. The V end lost 0 bases, the J end lost 0 bases, and 7 bases lay between the germline ends. In nucleotides, the CDR3 is TGTGCCAGCAGCGTAGAGGGGATCTCCTACAATGAGCAGTTCTTC. This sequence encodes CASSVEGISYNEQFF.

This clonotype has just a few counts. The chain carries TRBV18 and TRBJ2-7; TRBD2 might be the D (5 bases). Germline values: CDR1 KGHSH, CDR2 LQKENI. The CDR3 covers 15 residues. The V end lost 2 bases, the J end lost 4 bases, and 15 bases lay between the germline ends. The CDR3 DNA is TGTGCCAGCTCACCAAATAGCGCAAATATTTACGAGCAGTACTTC. This codes for CASSPNSANIYEQYF.

The CDR3 spells CSAKPAGTVEQYV. In DNA form, the CDR3 reads TGCAGTGCCAAACCCGCCGGGACCGTCGAGCAGTACGTC. This rearrangement joins TRBV20-1 to TRBJ2-7, with D perhaps assigned TRBD1 or TRBD2 (5 bases each). This CDR3 region has 13 residues. Trimming took off 6 bases at V and 6 bases at J, with 18 bases between the two ends. Germline V gene lookup returns CDR1 DFQATT and CDR2 SNEGSKA (reference sequence).

V gene TRBV20-1 combines with J gene TRBJ1-2, with D tentatively TRBD1 (6 bases). V was pared by 0 bases and J by 2 bases, with 10 bases between. This CDR3 comprises 14 residues. Germline CDR1 and CDR2: DFQATT and SNEGSKA (reference sequence). For the CDR3, the DNA is TGCAGTGCTAGAGATAGGGGGACCAACTATGGCTACACCTTC. Translation gives CSARDRGTNYGYTF.

This clonotype has just a few counts. The chain joins TRBV6-2 or TRBV6-3 to TRBJ2-2; the D gene could be TRBD1 or TRBD2 (6 bases each). V was pared by 11 bases and J by 1 base, with 17 bases between. The CDR3 is 15 residues long. Germline-derived CDR1 and CDR2 are MNHEY and SVGEGT. The CDR3 coding sequence is TGTGCCTCACTCGGGGGCCTACTGAACACCGGGGAGCTGTTTTTT. Amino acid sequence: CASLGGLLNTGELFF.

The J gene is TRBJ1-2, the V gene TRBV4-2; D gene uncertain. The germline V gene has CDR1 LGHNA and CDR2 YNFKEQ. Trimming removed 0 bases from V and 8 bases from J, with 13 bases in between. There are 14 residues in the CDR3. In nucleotides, the CDR3 is TGTGCCAGCAGCCAAGAAGGTAGCGGTTTAGGCTACACCTTC. This codes for CASSQEGSGLGYTF.

This clonotype was detected a few times. This chain links TRBV15 with TRBJ1-4; D not resolved. There are 17 residues in the CDR3. Trimming left V 1 base short and J 0 bases short, with 12 bases between. Germline loops: CDR1 LNHNV, CDR2 YYDKDF (reference sequence). CDR3 nucleotide sequence: TGTGCCACCAGCAGAGGAGTCCCTAGATCAACTAATGAAAAACTGTTTTTT. Protein sequence: CATSRGVPRSTNEKLFF.

This chain uses TRBV7-2 with TRBJ2-1; TRBD2 aligns across 10 bases. Germline trimming cut 7 bases from V and 5 bases from J; bases unmatched to any gene: 8. CDR1 is SGHTA, CDR2 FQGNSA, per germline. This CDR3 region has 15 residues. Here the CDR3 DNA reads TGTGCCAGCACCCCTCGACTAGCGGGTAACAATGAGCAGTTCTTC. Amino acids: CASTPRLAGNNEQFF. Looking up the rest from reference TRBV7-2 and TRBJ2-1 gives the full variable domain: GAGVSQSPSNKVTEKGKDVELRCDPISGHTALYWYRQSLGQGLEFLIYFQGNSAPDKSGLPSDRFSAERTGGSVSTLTIQRTQQEDSAVYLCASTPRLAGNNEQFFGPGTRLTVL.

This clonotype was observed a handful of times. This sequence joins TRBV7-2 and TRBJ1-1; D is perhaps TRBD1 (6 bases). The germline CDR1 and CDR2 sequences are SGHTA and FQGNSA. The CDR3 extends over 14 amino acids. V was shortened by 1 base and J by 11 bases, with 17 bases between the two germline ends. CDR3 amino acids: CASSLEPQGWWAFF. DNA for the CDR3: TGTGCCAGCAGCTTAGAGCCCCAGGGGTGGTGGGCTTTCTTT.

This clonotype was recorded a few times. The J gene is TRBJ1-5, the V gene TRBV6-5; 7 bases align to TRBD1. Trimming removed 0 bases from V and 2 bases from J; junction bases left unmatched: 4. The germline gives CDR1 MNHEY, CDR2 SVGAGI. The CDR3 totals 16 residues. The CDR3 nucleotides read TGTGCCAGCAGTTACTCTTATCAGGGGGGCAATCAGCCCCAGCATTTT. It codes for CASSYSYQGGNQPQHF.

This clonotype was seen ten or more times. This chain links TRBV12-3 or TRBV12-4 with TRBJ2-1, with 8 nucleotides matching TRBD2. V shed 6 bases and J 10 bases; nucleotides not matched to a gene: 8. The CDR3 covers 13 residues. The CDR3 DNA sequence: TGTGCCAGCAGCTCGGGAGGGGGGCTCGAGCAGTTCTTC. Translation gives CASSSGGGLEQFF.

This clonotype turned up a few times. The chain recombines TRBV13 with TRBJ2-7; D is unresolved. The CDR3 covers 14 residues. CDR1 is PRHDT, CDR2 FYEKMQ, per germline (reference sequence). Trimming left V 0 bases short and J 6 bases short, with 12 bases between. In DNA form, the CDR3 reads TGTGCCAGCAGCTTAGGCCCCCCAGCTCCCGAGCAGTACTTC. Translation gives CASSLGPPAPEQYF.

This clonotype has a handful of counts. This chain uses TRBV7-2 with TRBJ2-5; maybe TRBD1 (5 bases). This CDR3 has 13 amino acids. Germline lookup yields CDR1 SGHTA and CDR2 FQGNSA. The germline V and J ends were trimmed by 5 bases and 3 bases, with 10 bases remaining between them. The CDR3 nucleotides read TGTGCCAGCAGCGGGGCCAAAAAAGAGACCCAGTACTTC. Encoded protein: CASSGAKKETQYF.

Points on this clonotype: It may be a read error: a sequence one base away is much more abundant. The V and J genes are TRBV29-1 and TRBJ2-2; weak D call: TRBD2 (5 bases). This CDR3 has 15 residues. From germline, CDR1 is SQVTM and CDR2 ANQGSEA. V shed 4 bases and J shed 7 bases, with 19 bases lying between them. CDR3 region: CSVGGFQGWSGELFF. CDR3 nucleotide sequence: TGCAGCGTTGGAGGGTTTCAAGGGTGGAGCGGGGAGCTGTTTTTT.

The chain combines TRBV5-1 with TRBJ2-5; TRBD2 matches 9 bases. Germline V lookup: CDR1 SGHRS, CDR2 YFSETQ. The CDR3 sequence is 14 residues long. V dropped 3 bases and J dropped 5; count of bases not matched to a gene: 5. The DNA of the CDR3 is TGCGCCAGCAGCTCCGAGCGGGGGGCGGAGACCCAGTACTTC. It translates to CASSSERGAETQYF.

The table lists this clonotype with many counts. The J gene is TRBJ2-2, the V gene TRBV4-3; 8 bases map to TRBD2. The germline gives CDR1 LGHNA, CDR2 YSLEER. V was clipped by 4 bases and J by 6 bases; unmatched bases: 10. The CDR3 covers 16 residues. The CDR3 DNA reads as TGCGCCAGCAGCCCTCGGGGGGGAAAGGTTGCCGGGGAGCTGTTTTTT. Protein product: CASSPRGGKVAGELFF.

J is TRBJ1-5 and V is TRBV7-2, with a tentative D call TRBD1 (5 bases). CDR3 length equals 13 residues. Trimming left V 7 bases short and J 7 bases short, with 14 bases between. In germline, CDR1 is SGHTA, CDR2 FQGNSA. This chain's CDR3 is CASTIGVDQPQHF. DNA of the CDR3: TGTGCCAGCACTATAGGGGTGGACCAGCCCCAGCATTTT.

This clonotype was counted a few times. The chain recombines TRBV7-2 with TRBJ2-1, with D uncertain. The V end lost 0 bases, the J end lost 0 bases, and 12 bases lay between the germline ends. The CDR3 covers 17 residues. The germline V gene has CDR1 SGHTA and CDR2 FQGNSA. This CDR3 reads CASSLAPSFSSYNEQFF. The CDR3 coding sequence is TGTGCCAGCAGCTTAGCCCCGAGCTTCAGCTCCTACAATGAGCAGTTCTTC.

The chain recombines TRBV4-3 with TRBJ2-3; 10 nucleotides agree with TRBD2. Germline V gene lookup returns CDR1 LGHNA and CDR2 YSLEER. The V segment lost 5 bases and the J segment 3 bases; nucleotides outside the gene matches: 11. The CDR3 is 17 amino acids. The CDR3 here is CASSGASGGSLTDTQYF. For the CDR3, the DNA is TGCGCCAGCAGCGGGGCTAGCGGGGGCTCCCTGACAGATACGCAGTATTTT.

The gene calls are TRBV6-1 and TRBJ1-1, with D perhaps matching TRBD1 (6 bases). CDR3 length: 14 amino acids. V was cut by 6 bases and J by 4 bases, with 15 bases left in between. Germline V gene sequence: CDR1 MNHNS, CDR2 SASEGT. CDR3 sequence: CASRDGRGPTEAFF. Written as DNA, the CDR3 is TGTGCCAGCAGGGACGGCAGGGGTCCCACTGAAGCTTTCTTT.

The chain recombines TRBV12-3 or TRBV12-4 with TRBJ2-4, with 7 bases that match TRBD1. CDR3 length: 16 amino acids. Losses at the gene ends were 4 bases for V and 3 bases for J; bases not matched to a gene: 9. The CDR3 sequence: CASSYPGTEIKNIQYF. CDR3 nucleotide sequence: TGTGCCAGCAGTTACCCCGGGACAGAAATCAAAAACATTCAGTACTTC.

The chain has TRBV19 and TRBJ2-6; 7 positions agree with TRBD1. Trimming removed 4 bases from V and 2 bases from J; junction bases left unmatched: 11. The CDR3 covers 18 residues. Germline CDR1 reads LNHDA; CDR2 reads SQIVND (reference sequence). DNA of the CDR3: TGTGCCAGTAGTAGGAACAGGGGAGTCCTTCCTGGGGCCAACGTCCTGACTTTC. It translates to CASSRNRGVLPGANVLTF.

This clonotype has more than one count but fewer than ten. The J gene is TRBJ2-1, the V gene TRBV6-5, with D possibly TRBD1 on 6 matching bases. The V gene lost 7 bases and the J gene lost 10 bases, with 14 bases spanning the gap. This CDR3 region has 12 residues. Per the germline V gene, CDR1 is MNHEY and CDR2 is SVGAGI. The CDR3: CASMGAGWEQFF. In DNA form, the CDR3 reads TGTGCCAGCATGGGGGCGGGCTGGGAGCAGTTCTTC.

The table lists this clonotype with a few counts. V is TRBV7-9 and J is TRBJ2-7; 7 bases are a match to TRBD1. The CDR3 is made up of 13 amino acids. Germline V gene lookup returns CDR1 SEHNR and CDR2 FQNEAQ (reference sequence). Losses at the gene ends were 5 bases for V and 3 bases for J; bases not matched to a gene: 4. The DNA of the CDR3 is TGTGCCAGCAGCCCACAGGGGATCTACGAGCAGTACTTC. Translation: CASSPQGIYEQYF.